Below, 15 T cell receptor beta chains from the same sample are listed, as sequenced in a study of T cell responses to AZD1222 COVID-19 vaccine. Clones were read by immunoSEQ multiplex PCR, and TCRdb kept only the in-frame ones, dropping some. Of 200,000 or so clones listed, 87% are singletons. Sequenced here: peripheral blood, sampled on day 0 of MenACWY control vaccination. The source is an adult in good health.

The chain carries TRBV10-3 and TRBJ2-3; no clear D gene. Trimming removed 3 bases from V and 6 bases from J, with 13 bases in between. This CDR3 is built from 14 residues. Germline V gene sequence: CDR1 ENHRY, CDR2 SYGVKD. The CDR3 DNA reads as TGTGCCATCAGTGAATTGGGGTCGCTGGATACGCAGTATTTT. It specifies CAISELGSLDTQYF.

This clone turned up a few times. The genes are TRBV14 and TRBJ1-3; TRBD1 agrees at 7 bases. CDR3 length: 16 amino acids. Trimming took 4 bases from V and 0 from J; bases not matched to a gene: 6. Germline assignment: CDR1 SGHDN and CDR2 FVKESK. The CDR3 DNA reads as TGTGCCAGCAGCCGAGCAGGGGGAGACTCTGGAAACACCATATATTTT. It encodes CASSRAGGDSGNTIYF. The whole variable domain, filled in from reference TRBV14 and TRBJ1-3, reads EAGVTQFPSHSVIEKGQTVTLRCDPISGHDNLYWYRRVMGKEIKFLLHFVKESKQDESGMPNNRFLAERTGGTYSTLKVQPAELEDSGVYFCASSRAGGDSGNTIYFGEGSWLTVV.

This chain's CDR3 is CSVEDDLSELFF. The CDR3 DNA reads TGCAGCGTTGAAGATGACCTCTCAGAACTGTTTTTT. The rearrangement links TRBV29-1 to TRBJ1-4; D unclear. Per germline, CDR1 SQVTM and CDR2 ANQGSEA. This CDR3 has 12 amino acids. Deletions cut 0 bases from V and 12 bases from J, with 11 bases between.

This chain links TRBV4-2 with TRBJ1-2, with 7 positions matching TRBD1. CDR1 and CDR2 (germline): LGHNA, YNFKEQ. This CDR3 is 15 amino acids long. V was pared by 0 bases and J by 5 bases, with 6 bases of the junction left unmatched. The CDR3 here is CASSQDPAGGYGYTF. Here the CDR3 DNA reads TGTGCCAGCAGCCAAGATCCGGCAGGGGGGTATGGCTACACCTTC.

The chain employs TRBV6-2 or TRBV6-3 and TRBJ2-5; no definite D call. The CDR3 extends over 14 amino acids. Trimming cost V 2 bases and J 4 bases, with 11 bases left between them. The V gene's germline CDR1 is MNHEY and CDR2 SVGEGT. The CDR3 bases are TGTGCCAGCAGTTACGTTGGGTTGGGAGAGACCCAGTACTTC. It encodes CASSYVGLGETQYF.

As regards this clone: The same CDR3 arises from other DNA sequences in this sample as well. This chain connects TRBV19 to TRBJ2-5; D is unresolved. Trimming took 5 bases from V and 3 from J, leaving 4 bases between them. Per the germline V gene, CDR1 is LNHDA and CDR2 is SQIVND (reference sequence). This CDR3 is 11 amino acids long. CDR3 region: CASSREETQYF. CDR3 nucleotides: TGTGCCAGTAGTCGGGAAGAGACCCAGTACTTC.

This clone has just a few counts. This sequence joins TRBV6-5 and TRBJ2-2; D ambiguous. Trimming removed 3 bases at V and 4 bases at J, with 9 bases between. The CDR3 runs to 14 residues. The germline CDR1 and CDR2 sequences are MNHEY and SVGAGI. CDR3 loop: CASSYGFSTGELFF. As DNA, the CDR3 is TGTGCCAGCAGTTATGGATTTAGCACCGGGGAGCTGTTTTTT.

This clone was observed a single time. The rearrangement joins TRBV7-2 to TRBJ1-4, with D possibly matching TRBD1 (6 bases). Per germline, CDR1 SGHTA and CDR2 FQGNSA. V was clipped by 6 bases and J by 6 bases, with 17 bases between them. CDR3 length: 15 residues. The CDR3 spells CASRTTGFMDEKLFF. CDR3 sequence (DNA): TGTGCCAGCAGAACTACAGGGTTTATGGATGAAAAACTGTTTTTT.

This sequence joins TRBV9 and TRBJ1-3; the match to TRBD1 covers 7 bases. The CDR3 extends over 16 amino acids. CDR1 and CDR2 from the germline V gene are SGDLS and YYNGEE. V gave up 4 bases and J gave up 0 bases; unmatched junction bases: 7. CDR3 bases: TGTGCCAGCAGCTTCAACAGGGGAAACTCTGGAAACACCATATATTTT. Encoded protein: CASSFNRGNSGNTIYF.

This rearrangement joins TRBV6-5 to TRBJ2-3, with D possibly being TRBD2 (6 bases). Germline values: CDR1 MNHEY, CDR2 SVGAGI. V was shortened by 5 bases and J by 6 bases, with 15 bases between the two germline ends. The CDR3 covers 14 residues. Written as DNA, the CDR3 is TGTGCCAGCAGTACCCTCGGGGCGGGGGATACGCAGTATTTT. It translates to CASSTLGAGDTQYF.

CDR3: CASIIHRDSHTEAFF. The CDR3 DNA follows: TGTGCCAGCATAATCCACCGGGACAGTCACACTGAAGCTTTCTTT. This rearrangement joins TRBV6-5 to TRBJ1-1, with 7 bases that match TRBD1. The CDR3 has 15 amino acids. The germline CDR1 and CDR2 sequences are MNHEY and SVGAGI. Trimming at V came to 7 bases and at J to 3 bases, leaving 11 bases not matched to a gene.

The genes are TRBV27 and TRBJ2-1; D is ambiguous. Germline V lookup: CDR1 MNHEY, CDR2 SMNVEV (reference sequence). Trimming removed 3 bases at V and 0 bases at J, with 9 bases between. CDR3 length: 15 residues. The CDR3 DNA reads TGTGCCAGCAGTTTTAAGCCCTACTCCTACAATGAGCAGTTCTTC. Amino acid sequence: CASSFKPYSYNEQFF.

This clone occurred once. The V and J genes are TRBV15 and TRBJ2-1; 16 bases match TRBD2. The CDR3 spans 18 residues. J gave up 15 bases and V 1 base, and 15 bases lay outside the gene matches. CDR1 LNHNV and CDR2 YYDKDF come from the germline V gene (reference sequence). The CDR3: CATSRVATLGTSGRVLFF. The CDR3 DNA is TGTGCCACCAGCAGAGTTGCTACCCTGGGGACTAGCGGGAGGGTTTTGTTCTTC.

The CDR3 bases are TGTGCCAGCACTCTCCTTAGAGGCACCGGGGAGCTGTTTTTT. This gives the protein CASTLLRGTGELFF. The chain is built from TRBV7-9 and TRBJ2-2; D is unresolved. The CDR3 is 14 residues long. Germline V CDR1 and CDR2: SEHNR, FQNEAQ (reference sequence). The ends were cut back, 7 bases at V and 4 bases at J, with 13 bases in the middle.

In regard to this clone: At one of its ends the junction is not consistent with the germline gene, which may arise from a read error. The rearrangement joins TRBV5-1 to TRBJ1-3; D ambiguous. Per the germline V gene, CDR1 is SGHRS and CDR2 is YFSETQ. This CDR3 is built from 10 residues. CDR3 DNA sequence: TGCGCCAGCAGCTTGGGCTCCTCGAATTTT. It specifies CASSLGSSNF.